Each of the 13 T cell receptor beta chains below was sequenced from the same sample in a study of cytomegalovirus exposure and HLA in healthy donors. Primers: 60 Vbeta forward and 13 Jbeta reverse. Only in-frame clones appear in the TCRdb table, and some are missing; sequencing was by immunoSEQ multiplex PCR. The repertoire has some 180,000 clones, about 77% of them found once; the top ten carry 2.5% to 3.5%. Sequenced material: PBMCs. The receptors derive from a woman under 40 in good health and CMV-seronegative.

This rearrangement joins TRBV7-2 to TRBJ2-1, with 7 bases fitting TRBD2. The CDR3 covers 16 residues. Looked up from germline, CDR1 is SGHTA and CDR2 is FQGNSA. V gave up 5 bases and J gave up 7 bases; unmatched junction bases: 14. The CDR3 sequence is CASSQWGGLSGNEQFF. The DNA of the CDR3 is TGTGCCAGCAGCCAGTGGGGGGGTCTATCGGGGAATGAGCAGTTCTTC. Drawing the rest from reference TRBV7-2 and TRBJ2-1, the complete variable domain is GAGVSQSPSNKVTEKGKDVELRCDPISGHTALYWYRQSLGQGLEFLIYFQGNSAPDKSGLPSDRFSAERTGGSVSTLTIQRTQQEDSAVYLCASSQWGGLSGNEQFFGPGTRLTVL.

This clone was recorded a few times. V gene TRBV23-1 combines with J gene TRBJ2-6; possibly TRBD1 for D (5 bases). TRBV23-1 is noted as an ORF with a role that remains uncertain. The CDR3 has 21 residues. V dropped 0 bases and J dropped 0 bases, with 21 bases sitting between them. The CDR3 here is CASSQSPKSIVGASGANVLTF. CDR3 coding DNA: TGCGCCAGCAGTCAATCCCCCAAATCGATCGTTGGGGCCTCTGGGGCCAACGTCCTGACTTTC.

V is TRBV4-1 and J is TRBJ2-7, with a possible D match to TRBD1 (5 bases). The V and J ends lost 5 bases and 5 bases respectively, with 16 bases between them. The CDR3 extends over 14 amino acids. The V gene's germline CDR1 is MGHRA and CDR2 YSYEKL. The CDR3 sequence: CASSGAAPRDEQYF. The CDR3 nucleotides read TGCGCCAGCAGCGGGGCTGCCCCTAGAGACGAGCAGTACTTC.

This chain connects TRBV5-4 to TRBJ1-2, with D hard to call. Germline values: CDR1 SGHNT, CDR2 YYREEE (reference sequence). CDR3 length: 12 residues. With 3 bases removed from V and 8 bases from J, the gap between germline ends came to 11 bases. The CDR3 loop reads CASSSPPLGYTF. CDR3 DNA: TGTGCCAGCAGCTCCCCCCCCCTAGGCTACACCTTC.

This clone was detected a few times. V and J are TRBV27 and TRBJ2-7; a possible D gene is TRBD1 (6 bases). The ends were cut back, 6 bases at V and 3 bases at J, with 15 bases in the middle. This CDR3 comprises 14 residues. The germline gives CDR1 MNHEY, CDR2 SMNVEV (reference sequence). CDR3 bases: TGTGCCAGCAGAACAGGGTTCTATGTCTACGAGCAGTACTTC. Amino acids: CASRTGFYVYEQYF.

This chain connects TRBV5-1 to TRBJ2-3; 13 bases fit TRBD2. The V and J ends lost 7 bases and 1 base, in that order; junction bases with no gene match: 15. Germline V gives CDR1 SGHRS, CDR2 YFSETQ. The length of the CDR3 is 19 residues. CDR3 loop: CASCLCWTSGSSGTDTQYF. CDR3 bases: TGCGCCAGCTGCCTCTGCTGGACTAGCGGGAGTAGTGGCACAGATACGCAGTATTTT. The full variable domain, with the rest looked up from reference TRBV5-1 and TRBJ2-3, is KAGVTQTPRYLIKTRGQQVTLSCSPISGHRSVSWYQQTPGQGLQFLFEYFSETQRNKGNFPGRFSGRQFSNSRSEMNVSTLELGDSALYLCASCLCWTSGSSGTDTQYFGPGTRLTVL.

This chain uses TRBV11-3 with TRBJ2-7; 7 bases are a match to TRBD2. J gave up 6 bases and V 2 bases, and 13 bases lay outside the gene matches. This CDR3 region has 16 residues. Germline CDR1 is SGHNT and CDR2 is YENEEA. The CDR3 reads CASSLRGAGPFGEQYF. CDR3 sequence (DNA): TGTGCCAGCAGCTTAAGAGGAGCGGGACCTTTTGGCGAGCAGTACTTC.

V usage is TRBV5-1 and J usage is TRBJ2-3; 8 positions agree with TRBD2. Germline loops: CDR1 SGHRS, CDR2 YFSETQ. The CDR3 has 15 amino acids. The ends lost 2 bases at V and 5 bases at J; junction bases unmatched: 7. The CDR3 here is CASSFPAGEGDTQYF. The CDR3 bases are TGCGCCAGCAGCTTTCCAGCGGGAGAAGGAGATACGCAGTATTTT.

Regarding this clone: The junction differs from germline at one of its ends, possibly a read error. The chain combines TRBV6-1 with TRBJ2-1; 9 nucleotides line up with TRBD2. The CDR3 is 17 amino acids. Germline V lookup: CDR1 MNHNS, CDR2 SASEGT. CDR3 DNA: TGTGCCAGCAGTGCGCAATTCCGGCGGGAGGGCTACAGTGAGCAGTTCTTC. It yields the protein CASSAQFRREGYSEQFF.

This chain links TRBV18 with TRBJ2-1; 16 bases are shared with TRBD2. V was pared by 2 bases and J by 8 bases, with 9 bases of the junction left unmatched. Germline lookup yields CDR1 KGHSH and CDR2 LQKENI. The CDR3 contains 18 residues. The CDR3 loop is CASSPLKGLAGGVDEQFF. CDR3 sequence (DNA): TGTGCCAGCTCACCATTGAAGGGACTAGCGGGAGGGGTTGATGAGCAGTTCTTC.

V usage is TRBV9 and J usage is TRBJ1-2; TRBD1 might be the D (6 bases). Trimming removed 3 bases from V and 5 bases from J, with 14 bases in between. This CDR3 contains 14 residues. Germline CDR1 is SGDLS and CDR2 is YYNGEE. The CDR3 loop reads CASSARDTEYGYTF. In DNA, the CDR3 is TGTGCCAGCAGCGCGAGGGACACCGAATATGGCTACACCTTC.

Only one count was recorded for this clone. This sequence joins TRBV5-1 and TRBJ1-1, with D perhaps matching TRBD1 (5 bases). Germline CDR1 is SGHRS and CDR2 is YFSETQ. Trimming shortened V by 2 bases and J by 0 bases, and 14 bases separated the two germline ends. The CDR3 is 16 residues long. This chain's CDR3 is CASSLWGGDMNTEAFF. The CDR3 DNA is TGCGCCAGCAGCTTATGGGGAGGGGATATGAACACTGAAGCTTTCTTT.

This chain joins TRBV27 and TRBJ2-5; 7 bases agree with TRBD1. The V and J ends lost 3 bases and 4 bases, in that order; junction bases with no gene match: 14. The CDR3 runs 17 residues. Germline V CDR1 and CDR2: MNHEY, SMNVEV (reference sequence). The CDR3 nucleotides are TGTGCCAGCAGTTTTCTTTCCCCGACAGGGAATCTAGAGACCCAGTACTTC. This sequence encodes CASSFLSPTGNLETQYF.